This paragraph reports one T cell receptor (beta chain). The sample belongs to a study of blood T cell repertoires in COVID-19. Study at large: PBMCs, B-cell-depleted T cells, or T cells were the source of the cDNA or gDNA that made up the material.

As processed by the authors: Reference gene primer amplification gave estimated nucleated cell counts. TCRdb's table, derived via immunoSEQ multiplex PCR, lists solely in-frame clones and lacks some. That table furnishes V, J and clone size, whereas the DNA furnished D and trimming. The data contain fewer than 200,000 clones, roughly 91% of them singletons. The CDR3 length is 13 residues. With 5 bases removed from V and 4 bases from J, the gap between germline ends came to 10 bases. Germline loops: CDR1 LGHDT, CDR2 YNNKEL (reference sequence). The sequenced sample was peripheral blood. This receptor was identified in a woman aged 45-65 years with acute or convalescent COVID-19. The rearrangement uses TRBV3-1 (or the pseudogene TRBV3-2) and TRBJ2-3; no reliable D call. The CDR3 DNA reads as TGTGCCAGCAGCTCCCCACTTGCAGATACGCAGTATTTT. Amino acid sequence: CASSSPLADTQYF.